Sequencing of this T cell receptor (beta chain) was carried out in a study of cytomegalovirus exposure and HLA in healthy donors (dated by TCRdb to the late 2010s). With regard to the full study: An earlier analysis of approximately 640 of the donors reported roughly 270 Gb of sequence data and 117 million unique TCR beta sequences from about 179 million T cells. Besides the first cohort of around 670 subjects, a separate validation cohort made up of roughly 120 different subjects was used. HLA typing covered class I and class II loci at four-digit resolution. The aim of the study was to test whether cataloging public T cell receptors could identify signatures of past pathogen exposure. Rather than drawing on any new phenotypic data, the later analysis identified candidate immune exposures from TCR beta sequences and the way those sequences occurred across donors. Of the roughly 390 genotyped donors, around 81% fell in the genetic ancestry cluster associated with self-reported Caucasian donors. Every repertoire in the discovery cohort had been generated on one and the same sequencing platform. Roughly 5 DR-DQ haplotypes were handled as single units for association and clustering, since linkage in the cohort was strong. The study profiled the T cell repertoires of fewer than 850 subjects by immunosequencing and related them to cytomegalovirus serostatus. The number of typed donors differed by locus: about 620-640 for A, B, C, DRB1 and DQB1; roughly 510 for DQA1; approximately 600 for DPA1; and around 470 for DPB1. In an earlier analysis of roughly 600 of the donors, high-throughput TCR beta sequencing was used to judge whether each TCR beta V gene segment behaved as functional or pseudogenic. In a later genetic analysis, genome-wide SNP genotypes for 398 of the 666 donors were used, and that subset was treated as a discovery cohort. A later analysis re-examined previously published TCR beta repertoires from about 700 donors and added high-resolution HLA genotyping to investigate patterns of TCR occurrence. Among some 400 genotyped donors of the cohort, an average of about 240,000 unique TCR beta nucleotide sequences was sequenced per donor, of which about 19% were non-productive. High-throughput TCR immunosequencing, statistical association of individual TCRs with disease status, and machine learning were combined to predict cytomegalovirus infection status. Donor age, sex, ethnicity and CMV serostatus were compiled together with the repertoire data. An early release that covered roughly 600 HLA-typed donors contained around 330 gigabases of sequencing data and 70 million to 100 million unique TCR sequences.

General conclusions and limits of the study: HLA typing was unavailable for some donors at each locus, so association tests used only the typed subset. In a later analysis, the rate of TCR association differed among HLA loci, with DRB1 alleles having the most associated TCRs and HLA-C alleles having the fewest. Sequencing depth was assumed to be roughly uniform across donors in the presence/absence analyses, though that assumption may not hold. In vitro tests confirmed that a few of the cytomegalovirus-associated TCR beta chains recognize cytomegalovirus antigens. A further reported finding was that TCR beta sequences accurately predicted the HLA-A and HLA-B alleles for most subjects in the first cohort. Several of the top co-occurrence clusters appeared to be linked to parvovirus B19, influenza, CMV and Epstein-Barr virus, according to a later analysis. A cluster of highly shared sequence variants was judged likely to be a technical artifact of the sequencing pipeline. Compared with equally common non-associated chains, HLA-associated TCR beta chains in a later analysis were more clonally expanded and had lower generation probabilities. An earlier analysis of around 500 of the donors showed that most TCR beta V segments appeared in productive rearrangements either about 87% or about 30% of the time, which broadly matched IMGT annotations. The classifier was reported to diagnose cytomegalovirus status with high specificity and sensitivity in both the original cohort and the validation cohort. In this cohort, only TCR beta chains were sequenced, and detectable features were limited by the absence of alpha or paired-chain data. The study listed over 150 TCR beta chains as associated with cytomegalovirus. Assigning TCR associations to individual alleles was difficult when HLA alleles, especially DR and DQ, strongly co-occurred. According to a later genetic analysis, donors in an Asian-associated ancestry cluster had fewer N-insertions in productive TCRs than the approximately 670-donor mean. The earlier analysis of nearly 600 of the donors excluded some 16 rarely observed V segments, including chromosome 9 orphons, because counts were too low. Because the 87-base-pair reads could not distinguish some IMGT-functional V segments, including TRBV6-2 and TRBV6-3, those segments were excluded. V-gene and J-gene trimming of TCR beta chains was associated with a missense DCLRE1C variant in a later genetic analysis, and the association was replicated in an independent cohort. The authors suggested that the approach could potentially be generalized to other disease states and immunological phenotypes. Specific HLA alleles were associated with some 15,000 TCR beta sequences at a false discovery rate of 0.05 in a later analysis. For the cohort, immune exposure information was limited to CMV serostatus. According to a later analysis, most CMV-associated TCR beta chains appeared to be HLA-restricted, and the HLA associations seemed to be driven largely by CMV exposure. Most TCR sequences were seen in very few donors, while some public TCRs were found in many individuals. Linkage disequilibrium might explain the correlated functional status among segregating V segments, but an unknown experimental factor could not be ruled out.

From a lookup of the germline V gene, CDR1 and CDR2 are MDHEN and SYDVKM. The CDR3 goes from the cysteine to the phenylalanine over 12 residues. The retained sequence is limited to the CDR3, 36 bases, with the frame set at the first base. V loses 3 bases, J loses 12 bases, and the germline ends lie 14 bases apart. With respect to this clone: Its antigen specificity is not known. No clone much larger than this one lies a single base away; base qualities are absent.

To prepare the library, the immunoSEQ multiplex PCR assay was applied. The multiplex PCR relied on a mix of 60 forward primers for TCR Vbeta segments and 13 reverse primers for TCR Jbeta segments. A multiplex PCR assay on genomic DNA amplified the CDR3 region of rearranged TCR beta genes. On the Illumina HiSeq System, the amplified TCR beta libraries were sequenced as 87-base-pair reads. Per the authors' processing: A later analysis counted about 82 million unique TCR beta chains across the 666 repertoires, and some 11 million of these chains were shared by at least two donors. To remove PCR and sequencing errors, raw reads were error-corrected and collapsed into unique sequences using a nearest-neighbor algorithm that merged closely related sequences. To assign V, D and J gene segments, CDR3 sequences were aligned to IMGT reference sequences. For a sequence to be retained, a match of at least six nucleotides was required to both a V gene segment and a J gene segment. Rearrangements were called productive when the CDR3 lacked stop codons and stayed in frame with V and J; all others were non-productive. CDR3 was defined according to IMGT convention as the region running from the second conserved V-encoded cysteine to the conserved J-encoded phenylalanine. The earlier analysis of 587 of the donors excluded sequences that lacked an unambiguous match to a single V gene segment. An earlier analysis of around 600 of the donors classified V segments as functional when productive rearrangements were above 56.7% and as segregating when the standard deviation between donors was above 5%. A statistical classification framework was developed to diagnose cytomegalovirus status using the catalog of TCR beta chain sequences. In a later analysis, TCR nucleotide sequences were compared against IMGT/GENE-DB human TR gene sequences so that V and J genes could be assigned. A later analysis assigned CDR3 sequences and most-parsimonious VDJ recombination scenarios with the TCRdist pipeline. In a later analysis, each TCR beta chain was defined by its CDR3 amino acid sequence together with its V-gene family, and reads lacking a unique V-gene family were excluded. A later analysis removed roughly 590 highly shared, low-generation-probability nucleotide sequences to deal with suspected cross-contamination and a sequencing artifact. For each public chain, a later analysis derived a clonal expansion index from normalized ranks of inferred template counts within each repertoire. In a later analysis, generation probabilities were computed using a VDJ recombination model fitted to out-of-frame rearrangements, and the results were checked against IGoR. In a later analysis, TCR-TCR, TCR-HLA and TCR-CMV co-occurrence was scored with hypergeometric tests, and a repertoire-size bias correction was applied to TCR pairs. A later analysis estimated false discovery rates by permuting HLA or CMV assignments 20 times. A later analysis grouped co-occurring TCRs with DBSCAN, adding TCRdist sequence similarity when clustering within HLA-allele-positive subsets. Repertoires with fewer than 30,000 or more than 120,000 public chains, plus five repertoires with anomalous nucleotide sharing, were excluded from co-occurrence clustering. TCRdb retrieved this table from immuneACCESS and kept in-frame rearrangements only. Not all clones are present; in checked studies, unresolved V genes account for under half, and no reason is known for the remainder. V, J and clone size derive from that table, while D and trimming were established from the DNA sequence. The table for this sample lists about 150,000 clones; roughly 70% of them were counted only once. The ten largest clonotypes hold 2.1% of the sample.

The cohort was made up of approximately 700 healthy bone marrow donors. All cohort members were sampled while nominally healthy, although unrecorded immune exposures were likely present. The donor was CMV seronegative and was included in the group of a few hundred seronegative cohort members. A peripheral blood sample was collected from each donor, and TCR beta sequencing was performed on peripheral blood mononuclear cells. The Qiagen DNeasy Blood Extraction Kit was used to extract genomic DNA from the blood cell samples. This TCR came from a young man in good health and CMV-seronegative. Sequences were obtained from PBMCs. This chain joins TRBV28 to TRBJ1-1; the D gene is perhaps TRBD1, on 6 matching bases. The nucleotide sequence is given as TGTGCCAGCAGTTTGGGGCGGGGGCACACTTTCTTT. This yields the protein CASSLGRGHTFF.